This is a list of T cell receptor beta chains from one sample in a study of cytomegalovirus exposure and HLA in healthy donors. Sequencing was performed with immunoSEQ multiplex PCR; in TCRdb, only in-frame clones are kept and a portion is missing. The sample includes approximately 200,000 clones, 75% to 90% of them seen just once. The sample taken for sequencing was PBMCs. The receptors derive from a woman aged 50 to 60 in good health and CMV-seropositive. Each CDR3 is given with its conserved first and last residue. Fields, in order: CDR3 DNA, CDR3 protein, D gene, V gene, J gene, clone size. A D gene is named only where the DNA matches it firmly. Clone size is stated in some rows and not others, as once, few, many or a class when expanded.

CDR3 DNA: TGTGCCAGCAGCTCGGAGGTCTCGAACCGTGGCTATGGCTACACCTTC; CDR3 protein: CASSSEVSNRGYGYTF; D gene: NA; V gene: TRBV5-5; J gene: TRBJ1-2; clone size: NA
CDR3 DNA: TGTGCCAGCAAGGGCCAGGGGGAGGAGACCCAGTACTTC; CDR3 protein: CASKGQGEETQYF; D gene: TRBD1; V gene: TRBV28; J gene: TRBJ2-5; clone size: once
CDR3 DNA: TGTGCCAGCAGCTTAGGACTAGCGGGAGGGCCGGATACGCAGTATTTT; CDR3 protein: CASSLGLAGGPDTQYF; D gene: TRBD2; V gene: TRBV5-5; J gene: TRBJ2-3; clone size: NA
CDR3 DNA: TGTGCCAGCAGCTTGGCCGGACTAGCGGGAGGGCCCCCTTACAATGTGCAGTTCTTC; CDR3 protein: CASSLAGLAGGPPYNVQFF; D gene: TRBD2; V gene: TRBV5-8; J gene: TRBJ2-1; clone size: once
CDR3 DNA: TGTGCCTGGAGCAGTGGGGCGGCATACAATGAGCAGTTCTTC; CDR3 protein: CAWSSGAAYNEQFF; D gene: NA; V gene: TRBV30; J gene: TRBJ2-1; clone size: NA
CDR3 DNA: TGTGCCAGTAGCCGAGGGCAGCCCAAGACCCAGTACTTC; CDR3 protein: CASSRGQPKTQYF; D gene: NA; V gene: TRBV19; J gene: TRBJ2-5; clone size: NA
CDR3 DNA: TGTGCCAGCAGTTCGCCCGGACAGGAGTTTTCCTACGAGCAGTACTTC; CDR3 protein: CASSSPGQEFSYEQYF; D gene: TRBD1; V gene: TRBV28; J gene: TRBJ2-7; clone size: NA
CDR3 DNA: TGTGCCAGCACCTGGGGCGGACCACGGGTTCAGGCTTTCTTT; CDR3 protein: CASTWGGPRVQAFF; D gene: NA; V gene: TRBV21-1; J gene: TRBJ1-1; clone size: NA
CDR3 DNA: TGTGCCAGCAGCTTCGCGGGAGGGCCTGTTAGAGACTTC; CDR3 protein: CASSFAGGPVRDF; D gene: TRBD2; V gene: TRBV5-4; J gene: TRBJ2-7; clone size: NA
CDR3 DNA: TGTGCCAGCAGACCCGGGACAGAAAGCACAGATACGCAGTATTTT; CDR3 protein: CASRPGTESTDTQYF; D gene: TRBD1; V gene: TRBV6-6; J gene: TRBJ2-3; clone size: NA
CDR3 DNA: TGTGCCAGCAGCCCCGGACTGGATTGGGGCACAGATACGCAGTATTTT; CDR3 protein: CASSPGLDWGTDTQYF; D gene: NA; V gene: TRBV7-2; J gene: TRBJ2-3; clone size: NA